The 5 T cell receptor beta chains presented below share a single source sample, sequenced in a study of blood T cells in healthy people across ages. PCR was performed a second time for about 7 to 11 cycles using a sample-barcoded 5' primer and a J-beta primer mix. TCRdb ran MiXCR on the 5' RACE reads and lists one entry per CDR3 protein. The sample consists of approximately 730,000 distinct CDR3 sequences, roughly 41% of them appearing once. The source material was blood. The source is a woman aged 55-75 years in good health.

This chain links TRBV11-2 with TRBJ1-1, with no clear D. CDR3 length equals 13 residues. Trimming stripped 1 base from V and 7 bases from J, with 10 bases between. Germline assignment: CDR1 SGHAT and CDR2 FQNNGV. DNA for the CDR3: TGTGCCAGCAGCTTAGTCCAGGCCATTGAAGCTTTCTTT. Translating gives CASSLVQAIEAFF. The entire variable domain, with the rest obtained from reference TRBV11-2 and TRBJ1-1, is as follows: EAGVAQSPRYKIIEKRQSVAFWCNPISGHATLYWYQQILGQGPKLLIQFQNNGVVDDSQLPKDRFSAERLKGVDSTLKIQPAKLEDSAVYLCASSLVQAIEAFFGQGTRLTVV.

V usage is TRBV24-1 and J usage is TRBJ2-5, with D possibly being TRBD2 (5 bases). V lost 4 bases, J lost 0 bases, and 14 bases lay in between. Per germline, CDR1 KGHDR and CDR2 SFDVKD. The CDR3 is 16 residues long. The CDR3 loop is CATSDRGARDQETQYF. In DNA form, the CDR3 reads TGTGCCACCAGTGACCGTGGAGCGCGGGACCAAGAGACCCAGTACTTC.

This chain joins TRBV5-1 and TRBJ2-5, with 7 bases identical to TRBD1. The germline V gene has CDR1 SGHRS and CDR2 YFSETQ. V lost 0 bases and J lost 7; bases outside the gene matches: 9. CDR3 length equals 15 residues. CDR3 bases: TGCGCCAGCAGCTTGGTTACGACAGGGACGGGGACCCAGTACTTC. Translating gives CASSLVTTGTGTQYF.

In its sample, this clonotype was seen a few times. The V call is TRBV20-1, the J call TRBJ1-1; D call uncertain. Trimming took 1 base from V and 1 from J, leaving 7 bases between them. The CDR3 runs to 13 residues. Germline V gene sequence: CDR1 DFQATT, CDR2 SNEGSKA (reference sequence). The CDR3 loop reads CSARADGNTEAFF. CDR3 DNA sequence: TGCAGTGCTAGAGCTGACGGGAACACTGAAGCTTTCTTT.

This chain links TRBV11-2 with TRBJ2-3, with 7 bases lining up with TRBD1. This CDR3 spans 16 amino acids. With V trimmed by 3 bases and J by 6 bases, 12 bases remained unmatched. CDR1 SGHAT and CDR2 FQNNGV come from the germline V gene. The CDR3 DNA follows: TGTGCCAGCAGCTTCACGACAGGGTACCCGGCTGATACGCAGTATTTT. The encoded protein is CASSFTTGYPADTQYF. Based on the CDR3 plus reference TRBV11-2 and TRBJ2-3, the full variable domain is EAGVAQSPRYKIIEKRQSVAFWCNPISGHATLYWYQQILGQGPKLLIQFQNNGVVDDSQLPKDRFSAERLKGVDSTLKIQPAKLEDSAVYLCASSFTTGYPADTQYFGPGTRLTVL.